Following are 2 T cell receptor beta chains from one sample sequenced in a study of cytomegalovirus exposure and HLA in healthy donors. The assay was immunoSEQ multiplex PCR, and TCRdb's table has in-frame clones only and misses some. The sample shows 70,000 to 75,000 clones, roughly 94% of them seen only once. Sequencing was done on a sample of PBMCs. Source of these receptors: a man aged 18 to 30 in good health and CMV-seropositive.

V and J are TRBV7-3 and TRBJ2-1; D may be TRBD2 (5 bases). V lost 1 base, J lost 2 bases, and 15 bases lay in between. The CDR3 totals 17 residues. Per germline, CDR1 SGHTA and CDR2 FQGTGA. CDR3 in DNA: TGTGCCAGCAGCTTAAACCCCTCGGGGTCCCCCTACAATGAGCAGTTCTTC. Amino acids: CASSLNPSGSPYNEQFF. Full variable domain (outside the CDR3, taken from reference TRBV7-3 and TRBJ2-1): GAGVSQTPSNKVTEKGKYVELRCDPISGHTALYWYRQSLGQGPEFLIYFQGTGAADDSGLPNDRFFAVRPEGSVSTLKIQRTERGDSAVYLCASSLNPSGSPYNEQFFGPGTRLTVL.

This chain joins TRBV27 and TRBJ2-1, with D possibly TRBD1 on 7 matching bases. Germline V gene lookup returns CDR1 MNHEY and CDR2 SMNVEV (reference sequence). The ends were cut back, 6 bases at V and 7 bases at J, with 22 bases in the middle. This CDR3 spans 16 amino acids. The CDR3 DNA is TGTGCCAGCAGCCTACAGGGGCCGACTAGTTCAAATGAGCAGTTCTTC. It translates to CASSLQGPTSSNEQFF.